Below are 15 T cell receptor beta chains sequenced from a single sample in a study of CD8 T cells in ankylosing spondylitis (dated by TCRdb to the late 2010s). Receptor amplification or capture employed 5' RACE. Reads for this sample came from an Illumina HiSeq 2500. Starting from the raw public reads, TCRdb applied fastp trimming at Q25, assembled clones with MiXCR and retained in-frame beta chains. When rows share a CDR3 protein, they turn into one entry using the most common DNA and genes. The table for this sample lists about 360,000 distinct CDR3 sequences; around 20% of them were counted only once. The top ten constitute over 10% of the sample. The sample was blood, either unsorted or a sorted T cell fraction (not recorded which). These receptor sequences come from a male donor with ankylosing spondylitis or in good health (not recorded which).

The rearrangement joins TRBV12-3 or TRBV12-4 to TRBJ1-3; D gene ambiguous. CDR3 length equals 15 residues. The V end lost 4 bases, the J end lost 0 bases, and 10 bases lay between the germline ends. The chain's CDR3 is CASSSYGLSGNTIYF. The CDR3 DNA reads TGTGCCAGCAGTTCGTACGGACTCTCTGGAAACACCATATATTTT.

CDR3 in DNA: TGTGCCAGCAGCTTCGGACAGCCCTTAAGCTCCTACAATGAGCAGTTCTTC. It yields the protein CASSFGQPLSSYNEQFF. This chain connects TRBV5-5 to TRBJ2-1; the D gene is possibly TRBD1 (6 bases). Germline V gene sequence: CDR1 SGHKS, CDR2 YYEKEE (reference sequence). The CDR3 has 17 amino acids. V was trimmed by 2 bases and J by 0 bases, leaving 15 bases between them. Drawing the rest from reference TRBV5-5 and TRBJ2-1, the complete variable domain is DAGVTQSPTHLIKTRGQQVTLRCSPISGHKSVSWYQQVLGQGPQFIFQYYEKEERGRGNFPDRFSARQFPNYSSELNVNALLLGDSALYLCASSFGQPLSSYNEQFFGPGTRLTVL.

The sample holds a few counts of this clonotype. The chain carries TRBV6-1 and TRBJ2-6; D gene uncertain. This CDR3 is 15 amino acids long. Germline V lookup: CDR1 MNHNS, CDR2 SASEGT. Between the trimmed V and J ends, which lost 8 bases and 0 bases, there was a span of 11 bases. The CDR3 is CASGEAGSGANVLTF. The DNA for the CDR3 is TGTGCCAGCGGGGAAGCAGGCTCTGGGGCCAACGTCCTGACTTTC.

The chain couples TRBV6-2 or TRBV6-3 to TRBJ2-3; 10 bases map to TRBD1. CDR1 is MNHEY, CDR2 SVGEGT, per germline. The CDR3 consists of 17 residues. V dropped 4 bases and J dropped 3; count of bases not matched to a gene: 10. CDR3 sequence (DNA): TGTGCCAGCAGTTTGGGACAGGGGTCTTTTCGGACAGATACGCAGTATTTT. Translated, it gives CASSLGQGSFRTDTQYF.

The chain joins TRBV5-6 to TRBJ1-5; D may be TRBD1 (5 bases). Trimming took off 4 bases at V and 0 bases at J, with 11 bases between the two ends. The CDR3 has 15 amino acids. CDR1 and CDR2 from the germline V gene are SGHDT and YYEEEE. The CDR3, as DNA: TGTGCCAGCAGCCCAGGGCCGAATAGCAATCAGCCCCAGCATTTT. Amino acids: CASSPGPNSNQPQHF.

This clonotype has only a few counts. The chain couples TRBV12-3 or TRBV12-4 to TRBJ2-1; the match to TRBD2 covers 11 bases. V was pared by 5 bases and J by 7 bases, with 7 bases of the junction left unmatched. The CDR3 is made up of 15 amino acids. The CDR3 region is CASSATSGGWNEQFF. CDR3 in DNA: TGTGCCAGCAGTGCTACTAGCGGGGGTTGGAATGAGCAGTTCTTC.

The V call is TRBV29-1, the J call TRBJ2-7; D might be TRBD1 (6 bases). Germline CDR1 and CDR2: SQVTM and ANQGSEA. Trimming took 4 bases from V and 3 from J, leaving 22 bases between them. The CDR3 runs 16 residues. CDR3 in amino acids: CSVGMDTEDSFYEQYF. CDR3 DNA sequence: TGCAGCGTTGGGATGGACACTGAGGACAGCTTCTACGAGCAGTACTTC.

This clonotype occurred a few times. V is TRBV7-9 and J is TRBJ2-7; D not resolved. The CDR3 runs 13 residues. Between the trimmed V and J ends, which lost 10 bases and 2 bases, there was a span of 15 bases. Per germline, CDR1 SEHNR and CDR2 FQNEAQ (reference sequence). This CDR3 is CATRDGFAYEQYF. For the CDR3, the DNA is TGTGCCACTCGAGATGGCTTCGCCTACGAGCAGTACTTC.

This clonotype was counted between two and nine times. The CDR3, as DNA: TGTGCCAGCACCTCCGGGGTGGTGGCCTACAATGAGCAGTTCTTC. Translated, it gives CASTSGVVAYNEQFF. This sequence joins TRBV6-1 and TRBJ2-1; tentatively, D is TRBD2 (5 bases). Trimming stripped 7 bases from V and 2 bases from J, with 15 bases between. The germline gives CDR1 MNHNS, CDR2 SASEGT. This CDR3 contains 15 residues.

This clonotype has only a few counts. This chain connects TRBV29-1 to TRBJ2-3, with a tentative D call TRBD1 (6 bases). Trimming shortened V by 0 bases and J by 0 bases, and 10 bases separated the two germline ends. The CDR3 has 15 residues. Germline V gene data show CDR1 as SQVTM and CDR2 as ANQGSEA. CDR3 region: CSVEDTGRSTDTQYF. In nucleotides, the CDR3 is TGCAGCGTTGAAGATACAGGGAGAAGCACAGATACGCAGTATTTT.

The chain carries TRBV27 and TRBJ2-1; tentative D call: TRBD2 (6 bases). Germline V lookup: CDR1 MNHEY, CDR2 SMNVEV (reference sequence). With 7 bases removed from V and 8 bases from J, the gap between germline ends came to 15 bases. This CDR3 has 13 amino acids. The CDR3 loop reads CASTYGGSDEQFF. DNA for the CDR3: TGTGCCAGCACCTACGGGGGTTCGGATGAGCAGTTCTTC.

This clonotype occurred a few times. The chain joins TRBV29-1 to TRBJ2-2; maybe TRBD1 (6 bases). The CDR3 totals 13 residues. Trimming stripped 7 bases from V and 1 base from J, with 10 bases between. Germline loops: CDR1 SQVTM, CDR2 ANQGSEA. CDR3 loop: CSAHRENTGELFF. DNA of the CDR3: TGCAGCGCCCACAGGGAGAACACCGGGGAGCTGTTTTTT.

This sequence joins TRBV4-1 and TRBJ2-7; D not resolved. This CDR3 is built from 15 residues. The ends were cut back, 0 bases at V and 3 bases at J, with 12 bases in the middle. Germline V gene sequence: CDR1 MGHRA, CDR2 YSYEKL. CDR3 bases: TGCGCCAGCAGCCAAGATTGGAACACCCACTACGAGCAGTACTTC. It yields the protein CASSQDWNTHYEQYF.

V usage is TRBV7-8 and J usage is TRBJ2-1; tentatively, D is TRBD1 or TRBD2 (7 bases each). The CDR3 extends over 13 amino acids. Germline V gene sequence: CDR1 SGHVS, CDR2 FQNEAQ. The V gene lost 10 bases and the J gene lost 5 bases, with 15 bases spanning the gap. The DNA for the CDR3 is TGTGCCACAGGGGGGGGGCCGGACAATGAGCAGTTCTTC. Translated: CATGGGPDNEQFF.

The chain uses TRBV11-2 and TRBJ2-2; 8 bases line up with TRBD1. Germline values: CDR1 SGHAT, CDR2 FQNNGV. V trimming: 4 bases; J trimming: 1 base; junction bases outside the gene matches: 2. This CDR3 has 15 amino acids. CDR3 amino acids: CASSWGQVNTGELFF. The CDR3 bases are TGTGCCAGCAGCTGGGGACAGGTGAACACCGGGGAGCTGTTTTTT.